This paragraph reports one T cell receptor beta chain. Its antigen is not identified. This record comes from a study of CXCR3-negative and CXCR3-positive naive CD8 T cells. The method, 5' RACE with UMI labels, was used to prepare the TRB cDNA libraries. TCRdb derives one entry per CDR3 protein from the 5' RACE reads, leaving out DNA. This repertoire includes 84,000 or so distinct CDR3 sequences. Germline CDR1 is MNHEY and CDR2 is SMNVEV (reference sequence). The CDR3 length is 15 residues. Overall study findings and caveats: CXCR3-positive naive cells carried more hydrophobic TRB CDR3s than CXCR3-negative ones.

V and J are TRBV27 and TRBJ1-4. The sequenced sample consisted of naive CXCR3+ CD8+ T cells from blood. Subset indicated: CD45RO-CCR7+CD27+CD95- naive CD8+ T cells expressing CXCR3 (TNR3+). The receptor was derived from a human donor in good health. Some clones in this sample may be carry-over from other donors' samples. This chain's CDR3 is CASSPREGRTEKLFF.